A single sample gave rise to the 18 T cell receptor beta chains below, sequenced in a study of T cell repertoires and HLA-DP antigens. The antigens of these receptors remain unknown. The data were produced by immunoSEQ multiplex PCR, yet TCRdb's version contains in-frame clones alone and is incomplete. The sample lists around 100,000 clones; about 91% were seen once. The sample was CD4+ T cells from PBMCs. The receptor set was obtained from a woman aged 18-29 years in good health and CMV-seronegative.

The chain employs TRBV7-9 and TRBJ1-4, with TRBD1 matching over 7 bases. Germline trimming cut 1 base from V and 6 bases from J; bases unmatched to any gene: 2. The CDR3 runs to 14 residues. Germline loops: CDR1 SEHNR, CDR2 FQNEAQ (reference sequence). The CDR3 nucleotides are TGTGCCAGCAGCTTAGGGACAGGACATGAAAAACTGTTTTTT. This translates into CASSLGTGHEKLFF.

J is TRBJ1-2 and V is TRBV5-1; D is possibly TRBD1 (5 bases). The CDR3 extends over 12 amino acids. V was trimmed by 0 bases and J by 7 bases, leaving 7 bases between them. The germline CDR1 and CDR2 sequences are SGHRS and YFSETQ. CDR3: CASSLEGVGYTF. The CDR3, as DNA: TGCGCCAGCAGCTTGGAAGGGGTTGGCTACACCTTC.

The rearrangement uses TRBV27 and TRBJ1-5; D call uncertain. V gave up 8 bases and J gave up 7 bases, with 12 bases separating them. The germline gives CDR1 MNHEY, CDR2 SMNVEV (reference sequence). The CDR3 length is 12 residues. CDR3 region: CASAPVGQPQHF. In DNA form, the CDR3 reads TGTGCCAGCGCCCCGGTCGGACAGCCCCAGCATTTT.

J is TRBJ1-5 and V is TRBV19; 10 nucleotides agree with TRBD1. Germline V lookup: CDR1 LNHDA, CDR2 SQIVND (reference sequence). There are 16 residues in the CDR3. V trimming: 6 bases; J trimming: 1 base; junction bases outside the gene matches: 6. This chain's CDR3 is CASRRQGAGSNQPQHF. CDR3 sequence (DNA): TGTGCCAGTAGGAGACAGGGGGCGGGCAGCAATCAGCCCCAGCATTTT. The full variable domain, rest sourced from reference TRBV19 and TRBJ1-5, is DGGITQSPKYLFRKEGQNVTLSCEQNLNHDAMYWYRQDPGQGLRLIYYSQIVNDFQKGDIAEGYSVSREKKESFPLTVTSAQKNPTAFYLCASRRQGAGSNQPQHFGDGTRLSIL.

The chain uses TRBV28 and TRBJ2-5; D is possibly TRBD2 (7 bases). Trimming took off 4 bases at V and 7 bases at J, with 19 bases between the two ends. This CDR3 region has 15 residues. The germline CDR1 and CDR2 sequences are MDHEN and SYDVKM. CDR3 loop: CASSSRRGGPWTQYF. For the CDR3, the DNA is TGTGCCAGCAGTTCCCGAAGGGGGGGGCCTTGGACCCAGTACTTC.

This chain links TRBV25-1 with TRBJ2-2; no clear D. Germline CDR1 is MGHDK and CDR2 is SYGVNS. The CDR3 is made up of 13 amino acids. V lost 2 bases to trimming and J lost 0 bases, with 1 base between them. CDR3 bases: TGTGCCAGCAGTGAACCGAACACCGGGGAGCTGTTTTTT. This encodes CASSEPNTGELFF.

The chain links TRBV15 to TRBJ2-1, with 9 bases fitting TRBD2. Germline V gene sequence: CDR1 LNHNV, CDR2 YYDKDF (reference sequence). J lost 4 bases, V lost 0 bases, and 7 bases had no gene match. This CDR3 is 17 amino acids long. CDR3 loop: CATSRDAGSGSYNEQFF. The CDR3 bases are TGTGCCACCAGCAGAGATGCTGGTAGCGGGAGTTACAATGAGCAGTTCTTC.

The chain recombines TRBV11-2 with TRBJ2-3; 11 bases align to TRBD2. Germline CDR1 reads SGHAT; CDR2 reads FQNNGV. The V segment lost 3 bases and the J segment 3 bases; nucleotides outside the gene matches: 5. The CDR3 covers 16 residues. Here the CDR3 DNA reads TGTGCCAGCAGCTTTATAGCGGGGGGGACGACAGATACGCAGTATTTT. Protein sequence: CASSFIAGGTTDTQYF.

This chain connects TRBV15 to TRBJ2-3; D is uncertain. The CDR3 totals 16 residues. Germline CDR1 LNHNV, CDR2 YYDKDF (reference sequence). The V gene lost 6 bases and the J gene lost 0 bases, with 16 bases spanning the gap. In nucleotides, the CDR3 is TGTGCCACCAGTCGAGCGATAGCAGCTAGCACAGATACGCAGTATTTT. Translation: CATSRAIAASTDTQYF.

This clone showed up just once. The rearrangement joins TRBV7-9 to TRBJ2-1, with 7 bases matching TRBD2. The ends lost 1 base at V and 1 base at J; junction bases unmatched: 7. The CDR3 contains 17 residues. CDR1 and CDR2 from the germline V gene are SEHNR and FQNEAQ (reference sequence). The CDR3 DNA sequence: TGTGCCAGCAGCTTAGGTCAGCTGGGGGGGTCCTACAATGAGCAGTTCTTC. Protein sequence: CASSLGQLGGSYNEQFF.

CDR3 coding DNA: TGTGCCAGCAGCCAAGAATTTCTCCCTAACACTGAAGCTTTCTTT. Translation gives CASSQEFLPNTEAFF. The chain uses TRBV4-2 and TRBJ1-1; D ambiguous. V dropped 0 bases and J dropped 2 bases, with 10 bases sitting between them. CDR1 and CDR2 (germline): LGHNA, YNFKEQ. The CDR3 contains 15 residues.

The gene calls are TRBV11-3 and TRBJ2-3; unclear D gene. V was shortened by 4 bases and J by 3 bases, with 8 bases between the two germline ends. Per germline, CDR1 SGHNT and CDR2 YENEEA. The CDR3 runs to 13 residues. Written as DNA, the CDR3 is TGTGCCAGCAGCTCGGGTGGGACAGATACGCAGTATTTT. It codes for CASSSGGTDTQYF. Combining the CDR3 with reference TRBV11-3 and TRBJ2-3 gives the whole variable domain EAGVVQSPRYKIIEKKQPVAFWCNPISGHNTLYWYLQNLGQGPELLIRYENEEAVDDSQLPKDRFSAERLKGVDSTLKIQPAELGDSAVYLCASSSGGTDTQYFGPGTRLTVL.

The chain employs TRBV4-1 and TRBJ1-6; D is unclear. Germline V lookup: CDR1 MGHRA, CDR2 YSYEKL. This CDR3 has 15 residues. V was shortened by 0 bases and J by 8 bases, with 11 bases between the two germline ends. The CDR3 reads CASSQDRVSDSPLHF. DNA for the CDR3: TGCGCCAGCAGCCAAGATAGGGTATCGGATTCACCCCTCCACTTT.

The chain has TRBV6-4 and TRBJ2-1, with 12 nucleotides matching TRBD2. Trimming took 0 bases from V and 8 from J; bases not matched to a gene: 8. The V gene's germline CDR1 is MRHNA and CDR2 SNTAGT. The CDR3 is 17 residues long. CDR3 DNA sequence: TGTGCCAGCAGTGACTCTAGCACTAGCGGGAGGAGGGATGAGCAGTTCTTC. It codes for CASSDSSTSGRRDEQFF.

CDR3 residues: CASGDSYEQYF. The CDR3 DNA sequence: TGTGCCAGCGGAGACTCCTACGAGCAGTACTTC. The J gene is TRBJ2-7, the V gene TRBV2, with D hard to call. Trimming pared 8 bases from V and 0 bases from J, leaving 5 bases between. CDR3 length equals 11 residues. Germline V CDR1 and CDR2: SNHLY, FYNNEI.

Notes on this clone: Other DNA variants within this sample encode the same CDR3. The chain uses TRBV4-1 and TRBJ2-3; the D gene is possibly TRBD2 (5 bases). Germline V gene sequence: CDR1 MGHRA, CDR2 YSYEKL. Trimming stripped 1 base from V and 3 bases from J, with 8 bases between. CDR3 length equals 14 residues. The CDR3 DNA reads TGCGCCAGCAGCCAAGCAACTAGTACAGATACGCAGTATTTT. Encoded protein: CASSQATSTDTQYF.

The chain is built from TRBV7-6 and TRBJ1-1, with a weak D call TRBD1 (5 bases). Germline-derived CDR1 and CDR2 are SGHVS and FNYEAQ. The germline V and J ends were trimmed by 0 bases and 3 bases, with 11 bases remaining between them. There are 15 residues in the CDR3. The CDR3: CASSLASRGDTEAFF. CDR3 coding DNA: TGTGCCAGCAGCTTAGCGAGCAGAGGGGACACTGAAGCTTTCTTT.

The rearrangement joins TRBV29-1 to TRBJ2-3, with 8 bases identical to TRBD2. V was pared by 1 base and J by 1 base, with 4 bases of the junction left unmatched. The CDR3 contains 15 residues. Germline values: CDR1 SQVTM, CDR2 ANQGSEA. DNA for the CDR3: TGCAGCGTTGAAGGCGGGAGGTATGGCACAGATACGCAGTATTTT. It is translated as CSVEGGRYGTDTQYF.